Each of the 26 T cell receptor beta chains below was sequenced from the same sample in a study of OX40 agonist ivuxolimab in advanced cancers. Measured with immunoSEQ multiplex PCR; TCRdb has only the in-frame clones, and not every one. The sample consists of fewer than 25,000 clones, 60% to 85% of them appearing once. This material consisted of CD4+ or CD8+ T cells sorted from blood, taken in a trial of the OX40 agonist ivuxolimab. Source of these receptors: an adult with an advanced solid tumor such as melanoma, head and neck, liver or kidney cancer.

The chain recombines TRBV4-1 with TRBJ2-5; perhaps TRBD1 as D (5 bases). Germline V lookup: CDR1 MGHRA, CDR2 YSYEKL. The CDR3 contains 14 residues. Trimming cost V 4 bases and J 2 bases, with 11 bases left between them. CDR3 region: CASSPRRGQETQYF. CDR3 bases: TGCGCCAGCAGCCCCCGTAGGGGTCAAGAGACCCAGTACTTC.

The J gene is TRBJ2-1, the V gene TRBV7-2; possible D gene TRBD2, 5 bases. V dropped 1 base and J dropped 6 bases, with 10 bases sitting between them. The CDR3 contains 14 residues. Germline CDR1 and CDR2: SGHTA and FQGNSA. The CDR3 loop is CASSLGLGSNEQFF. DNA for the CDR3: TGTGCCAGCAGCTTAGGTCTGGGGAGCAATGAGCAGTTCTTC.

The rearrangement links TRBV9 to TRBJ2-6; TRBD1 agrees at 7 bases. V gave up 4 bases and J gave up 3 bases; unmatched junction bases: 4. Germline V CDR1 and CDR2: SGDLS, YYNGEE. This CDR3 region has 15 residues. The CDR3 DNA is TGTGCCAGCAGCTCTGGGACAGTTGGGGCCAACGTCCTGACTTTC. Translating it yields CASSSGTVGANVLTF.

V and J are TRBV11-2 and TRBJ2-3, with no clear D. The CDR3 length is 15 residues. Trimming took off 1 base at V and 2 bases at J, with 10 bases between the two ends. The germline gives CDR1 SGHAT, CDR2 FQNNGV. CDR3 nucleotide sequence: TGTGCCAGCAGCTTAGCCTTGCAGGTCACAGATACGCAGTATTTT. Residues: CASSLALQVTDTQYF.

The chain links TRBV7-2 to TRBJ2-1; possible D gene TRBD2, 6 bases. The length of the CDR3 is 15 residues. The V and J ends lost 1 base and 5 bases respectively, with 12 bases between them. The germline CDR1 and CDR2 sequences are SGHTA and FQGNSA. The CDR3 loop reads CASSLEGGGHNEQFF. As DNA, the CDR3 is TGTGCCAGCAGCTTAGAAGGTGGAGGGCACAATGAGCAGTTCTTC.

V gene TRBV19 combines with J gene TRBJ2-1; 7 bases are shared with TRBD2. The J segment lost 2 bases and the V segment lost 3 bases, leaving 7 bases of the junction unmatched. The CDR3 consists of 16 residues. Germline V gene lookup returns CDR1 LNHDA and CDR2 SQIVND (reference sequence). Here the CDR3 reads CASSIASRGAYNEQFF. CDR3 coding DNA: TGTGCCAGTAGTATCGCCAGCCGGGGGGCCTACAATGAGCAGTTCTTC.

The V call is TRBV19, the J call TRBJ2-3; D gene unclear. Between the trimmed V and J ends, which lost 6 bases and 4 bases, there was a span of 5 bases. The CDR3 totals 11 residues. Germline V gene data show CDR1 as LNHDA and CDR2 as SQIVND (reference sequence). DNA for the CDR3: TGTGCCAGTAGGGGCGCAGATACGCAGTATTTT. This sequence encodes CASRGADTQYF. Full variable domain (remainder filled in from reference TRBV19 and TRBJ2-3): DGGITQSPKYLFRKEGQNVTLSCEQNLNHDAMYWYRQDPGQGLRLIYYSQIVNDFQKGDIAEGYSVSREKKESFPLTVTSAQKNPTAFYLCASRGADTQYFGPGTRLTVL.

The V call is TRBV2, the J call TRBJ1-2; D not certain. Germline assignment: CDR1 SNHLY and CDR2 FYNNEI. The CDR3 runs to 17 residues. V lost 1 base and J lost 1, with 16 bases in between. CDR3 DNA: TGTGCCAGCAGTGAAGAGCTTCAGATGTCTCTTAACTATGGCTACACCTTC. Its translation is CASSEELQMSLNYGYTF. The full variable domain, completed using reference TRBV2 and TRBJ1-2, is EPEVTQTPSHQVTQMGQEVILRCVPISNHLYFYWYRQILGQKVEFLVSFYNNEISEKSEIFDDQFSVERPDGSNFTLKIRSTKLEDSAMYFCASSEELQMSLNYGYTFGSGTRLTVV.

This chain uses TRBV5-6 with TRBJ2-4; no clear D gene. The length of the CDR3 is 15 residues. CDR1 is SGHDT, CDR2 YYEEEE, per germline. V gave up 1 base and J gave up 6 bases, with 14 bases separating them. CDR3 coding DNA: TGTGCCAGCAGCTTGCTCACGGGCCCGTTAAACATTCAGTACTTC. It is translated as CASSLLTGPLNIQYF.

V and J are TRBV2 and TRBJ2-7; 14 nucleotides align to TRBD2. The CDR3 runs to 16 residues. Losses at the gene ends were 3 bases for V and 3 bases for J; bases not matched to a gene: 4. Per germline, CDR1 SNHLY and CDR2 FYNNEI. The CDR3 protein is CASSDKGLAGVYEQYF. As DNA, the CDR3 is TGTGCCAGCAGTGACAAGGGACTAGCGGGGGTCTACGAGCAGTACTTC.

The V gene is TRBV6-5, the J gene TRBJ2-1; 7 bases agree with TRBD1. The trim removed 7 bases at V and 6 bases at J, leaving 9 bases unmatched. CDR1 is MNHEY and CDR2 is SVGAGI in the germline V gene. The CDR3 has 14 amino acids. CDR3 region: CASNRDSGSNEQFF. The CDR3 DNA sequence: TGTGCCAGCAACCGGGACAGCGGTTCCAATGAGCAGTTCTTC.

The rearrangement uses TRBV5-6 and TRBJ2-4; D is unresolved. The V gene lost 0 bases and the J gene lost 0 bases, with 10 bases spanning the gap. The CDR3 is made up of 16 amino acids. The germline gives CDR1 SGHDT, CDR2 YYEEEE. The CDR3 DNA reads as TGTGCCAGCAGCTTGGACAATATCCTAGCCAAAAACATTCAGTACTTC. Amino acid sequence: CASSLDNILAKNIQYF. Drawing the rest from reference TRBV5-6 and TRBJ2-4, the complete variable domain is DAGVTQSPTHLIKTRGQQVTLRCSPKSGHDTVSWYQQALGQGPQFIFQYYEEEERQRGNFPDRFSGHQFPNYSSELNVNALLLGDSALYLCASSLDNILAKNIQYFGAGTRLSVL.

The chain uses TRBV28 and TRBJ2-3; 11 bases are a match to TRBD2. Germline V gives CDR1 MDHEN, CDR2 SYDVKM. This CDR3 contains 19 residues. With 5 bases clipped from V and 3 bases from J, the junction kept 16 bases outside the gene matches. Here the CDR3 reads CASSHTVYPGLADTDTQYF. CDR3 sequence (DNA): TGTGCCAGCAGTCACACCGTTTACCCGGGACTAGCGGATACAGATACGCAGTATTTT.

The chain carries TRBV4-1 and TRBJ1-2; D is unclear. V dropped 0 bases and J dropped 2 bases, with 10 bases sitting between them. CDR1 MGHRA and CDR2 YSYEKL come from the germline V gene. This CDR3 has 15 residues. The CDR3 reads CASSQESGRNYGYTF. The CDR3 nucleotides read TGCGCCAGCAGCCAAGAATCGGGAAGGAACTATGGCTACACCTTC.

This CDR3 reads CASSVDREQYF. CDR3 DNA sequence: TGTGCCAGCAGCGTAGATCGCGAGCAGTACTTC. The V call is TRBV9, the J call TRBJ2-7, with D unresolved. With 0 bases removed from V and 6 bases from J, the gap between germline ends came to 4 bases. The CDR3 length is 11 residues. The germline V gene encodes CDR1 SGDLS and CDR2 YYNGEE.

The gene calls are TRBV28 and TRBJ1-2, with unresolved D. V was trimmed by 3 bases and J by 5 bases, leaving 4 bases between them. Per the germline V gene, CDR1 is MDHEN and CDR2 is SYDVKM. The CDR3 has 11 amino acids. In nucleotides, the CDR3 is TGTGCCAGCAGTTTTGGATATGGCTACACCTTC. As protein: CASSFGYGYTF.

Within the sample, this clone is large. The chain uses TRBV27 and TRBJ2-7; possibly TRBD1 for D (5 bases). V was shortened by 1 base and J by 0 bases, with 13 bases between the two germline ends. The CDR3 extends over 16 amino acids. Germline CDR1 and CDR2: MNHEY and SMNVEV (reference sequence). The CDR3 DNA reads TGTGCCAGCAGTTTATTGATCCAGGGCGTCTCCTACGAGCAGTACTTC. Translation gives CASSLLIQGVSYEQYF.

The chain employs TRBV27 and TRBJ2-7; the D is unclear. Germline V gives CDR1 MNHEY, CDR2 SMNVEV (reference sequence). There are 13 residues in the CDR3. V was cut by 6 bases and J by 5 bases, with 14 bases left in between. The CDR3: CASSFGEVDEQYF. Written as DNA, the CDR3 is TGTGCCAGCAGCTTTGGGGAAGTGGACGAGCAGTACTTC.

The chain carries TRBV29-1 and TRBJ1-2; no clear D. The CDR3 has 12 amino acids. With 2 bases removed from V and 7 bases from J, the gap between germline ends came to 11 bases. The germline V gene has CDR1 SQVTM and CDR2 ANQGSEA. The CDR3 sequence: CSVERGMPGYTF. In nucleotides, the CDR3 is TGCAGCGTTGAACGGGGTATGCCTGGCTACACCTTC.

Details on this clone: One junction end disagrees with the germline gene, perhaps due to a read error. V is TRBV5-1 and J is TRBJ1-1, with D unresolved. Germline V gene data show CDR1 as SGHRS and CDR2 as YFSETQ. This CDR3 region has 13 residues. Here the CDR3 reads CASSLEMNTEAFF. DNA for the CDR3: TGTGCCAGCAGCTTGGAGATGAACACTGAAGCTTTCTTT.

The chain couples TRBV9 to TRBJ2-5, with TRBD2 matching over 12 bases. The DNA matches TRBJ2-7 better at its end, which makes the J call doubtful. CDR3 length: 15 residues. Per the germline V gene, CDR1 is SGDLS and CDR2 is YYNGEE. The CDR3 loop reads CASSVEGLAGYEQYF. DNA for the CDR3: TGTGCCAGCAGCGTAGAGGGACTAGCGGGCTACGAGCAGTACTTC.

In this sample, this clone turned up once. The rearrangement uses TRBV7-9 and TRBJ1-4; 7 bases agree with TRBD1. The CDR3 sequence is 13 residues long. V shed 5 bases and J 6 bases; nucleotides not matched to a gene: 3. The germline V gene has CDR1 SEHNR and CDR2 FQNEAQ (reference sequence). The CDR3 reads CASSITGDEKLFF. CDR3 DNA sequence: TGTGCCAGCAGCATAACAGGGGATGAAAAACTGTTTTTT.

The chain recombines TRBV16 with TRBJ2-1; 9 bases align to TRBD1. Germline V gene sequence: CDR1 KGHSY, CDR2 FQNENV. The junction had 4 bases not matched to a gene; V was cut back by 1 base and J by 0 bases. CDR3 length equals 17 residues. CDR3 amino acids: CASSQWGTGPSYNEQFF. The CDR3, as DNA: TGTGCCAGCAGCCAATGGGGGACAGGGCCCTCCTACAATGAGCAGTTCTTC. The variable domain in full, completed from reference TRBV16 and TRBJ2-1, reads GEEVAQTPKHLVRGEGQKAKLYCAPIKGHSYVFWYQQVLKNEFKFLISFQNENVFDETGMPKERFSAKCLPNSPCSLEIQATKLEDSAVYFCASSQWGTGPSYNEQFFGPGTRLTVL.

The sample holds a few counts of this clone. The rearrangement links TRBV10-2 to TRBJ2-4; TRBD2 matches 11 bases. V was pared by 3 bases and J by 8 bases, with 3 bases of the junction left unmatched. Germline-derived CDR1 and CDR2 are WSHSY and SAAADI. The CDR3 is 14 amino acids. This chain's CDR3 is CASSDGTSGDIQYF. The CDR3 nucleotides read TGCGCCAGCAGTGACGGGACTAGCGGAGACATTCAGTACTTC.

This clone has only one observation. This chain joins TRBV7-7 and TRBJ2-5; D call uncertain. V was clipped by 0 bases and J by 5 bases, with 7 bases between them. The germline gives CDR1 SSHAT, CDR2 FNYEAQ (reference sequence). The CDR3 has 13 amino acids. The DNA for the CDR3 is TGTGCCAGCAGCTTAGCAGGGCTTGAGACCCAGTACTTC. It is translated as CASSLAGLETQYF.

This clone was counted between two and nine times. The chain recombines TRBV7-9 with TRBJ2-3; no clear D gene. Per germline, CDR1 SEHNR and CDR2 FQNEAQ (reference sequence). V was pared by 4 bases and J by 0 bases, with 20 bases between. The CDR3 consists of 18 residues. CDR3 region: CASSSPPAVFQSTDTQYF. The CDR3 DNA reads as TGTGCCAGCAGCTCCCCCCCCGCGGTCTTCCAGAGCACAGATACGCAGTATTTT.